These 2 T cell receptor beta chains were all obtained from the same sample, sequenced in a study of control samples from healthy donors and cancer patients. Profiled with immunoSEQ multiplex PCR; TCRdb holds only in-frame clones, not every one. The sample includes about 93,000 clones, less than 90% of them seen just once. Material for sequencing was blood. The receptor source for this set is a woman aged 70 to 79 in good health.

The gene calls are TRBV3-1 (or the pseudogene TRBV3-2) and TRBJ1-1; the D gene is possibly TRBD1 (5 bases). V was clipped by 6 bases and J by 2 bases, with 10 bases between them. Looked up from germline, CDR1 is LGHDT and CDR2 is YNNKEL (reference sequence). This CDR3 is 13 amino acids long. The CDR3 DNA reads TGTGCCAGCAGACAGGAGATTAACACTGAAGCTTTCTTT. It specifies CASRQEINTEAFF.

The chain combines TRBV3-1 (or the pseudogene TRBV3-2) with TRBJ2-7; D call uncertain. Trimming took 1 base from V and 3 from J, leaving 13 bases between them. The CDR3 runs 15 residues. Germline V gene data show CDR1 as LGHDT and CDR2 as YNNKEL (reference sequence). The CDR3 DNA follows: TGTGCCAGCAGCCAAGGTGAAGTGTCTAACTACGAGCAGTACTTC. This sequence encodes CASSQGEVSNYEQYF.